The rows below give T cell receptor beta chains drawn from one sample of a study of CD8+ T cells in alopecia areata. Sequenced by immunoSEQ multiplex PCR; TCRdb stores in-frame clones only, minus some. Here the sample spans roughly 190,000 clones, 64% being singletons. The material sequenced was CD4+ T cells sorted from blood, taken around week 50, from a patient treated with tofacitinib. Source of these receptors: a human donor with alopecia areata. Each CDR3 is given with its conserved first and last residue. D genes are given only for firm matches. A clone size is listed for some rows: how often the clone was seen (once, few, many), or a class if it is expanded.

d_call: TRBD1; v_call: TRBV4-3; j_call: TRBJ2-6; clone_size: .; cdr3_nt: TGCGCCAGCAGCCAAGAGGGTCGGACAGGCACAGCGGTCCTGACTTTC; cdr3_aa: CASSQEGRTGTAVLTF
d_call: .; v_call: TRBV30; j_call: TRBJ2-2; clone_size: .; cdr3_nt: TGTGCCTGGAGTGTATGGGCCGTAGCCGGGGAGCTGTTTTTT; cdr3_aa: CAWSVWAVAGELFF
d_call: .; v_call: TRBV7-2; j_call: TRBJ2-3; clone_size: few; cdr3_nt: TGTGCCAGCAGCTTAGGGGTGGACACTAGCACAGATACGCAGTATTTT; cdr3_aa: CASSLGVDTSTDTQYF
d_call: TRBD1; v_call: TRBV29-1; j_call: TRBJ1-1; clone_size: once; cdr3_nt: TGCAGCGTTGTAGACAGGGTCACTGAAGCTTTCTTT; cdr3_aa: CSVVDRVTEAFF
d_call: .; v_call: TRBV7-3; j_call: TRBJ1-6; clone_size: .; cdr3_nt: TGTGCCAGCAGCACACGGAATTCACCCCTCCACTTT; cdr3_aa: CASSTRNSPLHF
d_call: .; v_call: TRBV27; j_call: TRBJ2-3; clone_size: few; cdr3_nt: TGTGCCAGCAGTCCCACGCCCGGGATTAGCACAGATACGCAGTATTTT; cdr3_aa: CASSPTPGISTDTQYF
d_call: .; v_call: TRBV30; j_call: TRBJ2-1; clone_size: .; cdr3_nt: TGTGCCTGGAGTGTACGGCTAGGGGGAGGCGATGAGCAGTTCTTC; cdr3_aa: CAWSVRLGGGDEQFF
d_call: .; v_call: TRBV9; j_call: TRBJ2-5; clone_size: .; cdr3_nt: TGTGCCAGCAGCGTAGGAACATACCAAGAGACCCAGTACTTC; cdr3_aa: CASSVGTYQETQYF
d_call: .; v_call: TRBV30; j_call: TRBJ2-1; clone_size: .; cdr3_nt: TGTGCCTGGAATGACCCAGCGGTTGAGCAGTTCTTC; cdr3_aa: CAWNDPAVEQFF
d_call: .; v_call: TRBV29-1; j_call: TRBJ2-2; clone_size: .; cdr3_nt: TGCAGCGTTGGCCGTTTGTCCGGGGAGCTGTTTTTT; cdr3_aa: CSVGRLSGELFF
d_call: .; v_call: TRBV29-1; j_call: TRBJ1-2; clone_size: .; cdr3_nt: TGCAGCGTGTTGGATTTCCCCAACTATGGCTACACCTTC; cdr3_aa: CSVLDFPNYGYTF
d_call: .; v_call: TRBV30; j_call: TRBJ2-3; clone_size: .; cdr3_nt: TGTGCCTGGAGTGTAGGGGGACTCAGCACAGATACGCAGTATTTT; cdr3_aa: CAWSVGGLSTDTQYF
d_call: .; v_call: TRBV4-3; j_call: TRBJ2-5; clone_size: .; cdr3_nt: TGCGCCAGCAGCCAACGGCTAGCCATCCAAGAGACCCAGTACTTC; cdr3_aa: CASSQRLAIQETQYF
d_call: TRBD1; v_call: TRBV30; j_call: TRBJ2-7; clone_size: .; cdr3_nt: TGTGCCTGGAAAGGACAGGGACTTTCCGGGGAGCAGTACTTC; cdr3_aa: CAWKGQGLSGEQYF
d_call: .; v_call: TRBV30; j_call: TRBJ2-2; clone_size: .; cdr3_nt: TGTGCCTGGAGGCGAAGGGGAGGATCCGGGGAGCTGTTTTTT; cdr3_aa: CAWRRRGGSGELFF
d_call: .; v_call: TRBV4-1; j_call: TRBJ1-2; clone_size: .; cdr3_nt: TGCGCCAGCAGCCAAGTTCTGGGGGAGAACTATGGCTACACCTTC; cdr3_aa: CASSQVLGENYGYTF
d_call: .; v_call: TRBV27; j_call: TRBJ2-1; clone_size: .; cdr3_nt: TGTGCCAGCCCTTTAAGAGACTGGATAAACAATGAGCAGTTCTTC; cdr3_aa: CASPLRDWINNEQFF
d_call: TRBD1; v_call: TRBV5-4; j_call: TRBJ2-7; clone_size: .; cdr3_nt: TGTGCCAGCAGCTTCGTGGGACAGGGGGCCTACGAGCAGTACTTC; cdr3_aa: CASSFVGQGAYEQYF
d_call: TRBD1; v_call: TRBV11-3; j_call: TRBJ1-1; clone_size: many; cdr3_nt: TGTGCCAGCAGCTTAGGGACAGGACAGCAGAACACTGAAGCTTTCTTT; cdr3_aa: CASSLGTGQQNTEAFF
d_call: TRBD1; v_call: TRBV4-1; j_call: TRBJ2-2; clone_size: .; cdr3_nt: TGCGCCAGCAGCTACGGACAGGTATCCGGGGAGCTGTTTTTT; cdr3_aa: CASSYGQVSGELFF
d_call: .; v_call: TRBV30; j_call: TRBJ2-7; clone_size: few; cdr3_nt: TGTGCCTGGAGTGCCGAAAAGCCTGAGGACGAGCAGTACTTC; cdr3_aa: CAWSAEKPEDEQYF
d_call: .; v_call: TRBV29-1; j_call: TRBJ1-1; clone_size: few; cdr3_nt: TGCAGCGCCGCAGGGGCTTTGAACACTGAAGCTTTCTTT; cdr3_aa: CSAAGALNTEAFF
d_call: .; v_call: TRBV9; j_call: TRBJ1-1; clone_size: .; cdr3_nt: TGTGCCAGCAGCGTAGACGGCGGGGCCACTGAAGCTTTCTTT; cdr3_aa: CASSVDGGATEAFF
d_call: .; v_call: TRBV30; j_call: TRBJ1-2; clone_size: .; cdr3_nt: TGTGCCTGGAGTAGGAGTGAAGGCTACACCTTC; cdr3_aa: CAWSRSEGYTF
d_call: .; v_call: TRBV7-2; j_call: TRBJ2-1; clone_size: few; cdr3_nt: TGTGCCAGCAGCCCCAATAACGGGGCCTCCTACAATGAGCAGTTCTTC; cdr3_aa: CASSPNNGASYNEQFF
d_call: TRBD2; v_call: TRBV5-1; j_call: TRBJ2-7; clone_size: .; cdr3_nt: TGCGCCAGCAGCCTTACTAGCGCGTCCTACGAGCAGTACTTC; cdr3_aa: CASSLTSASYEQYF
d_call: .; v_call: TRBV7-8; j_call: TRBJ2-5; clone_size: few; cdr3_nt: TGTGCCAGCAGCTTAGGCAGGGCTGGCGGGGAGACCCAGTACTTC; cdr3_aa: CASSLGRAGGETQYF
d_call: TRBD1; v_call: TRBV4-3; j_call: TRBJ2-7; clone_size: .; cdr3_nt: TGCGCCAGCAGCCAATGGGGACAGGGGGCTCGGGAGCAGTACTTC; cdr3_aa: CASSQWGQGAREQYF
d_call: .; v_call: TRBV29-1; j_call: TRBJ1-2; clone_size: .; cdr3_nt: TGCAGCGTCGGCGGTATAAGGGACTATGGCTACACCTTC; cdr3_aa: CSVGGIRDYGYTF
d_call: .; v_call: TRBV27; j_call: TRBJ1-4; clone_size: .; cdr3_nt: TGTGCCCTGCCCAGGCCAGGCGAGTTTTTT; cdr3_aa: CALPRPGEFF
d_call: .; v_call: TRBV5-6; j_call: TRBJ1-6; clone_size: few; cdr3_nt: TGTGCCAGCAGCTTGACAGGGCGGGAATCTTCCCTCCACTTT; cdr3_aa: CASSLTGRESSLHF
d_call: TRBD1; v_call: TRBV6-5; j_call: TRBJ1-2; clone_size: .; cdr3_nt: TGTGCCAGCACTGACCCAGGGGGCGCTTGGGGCTACACCTTC; cdr3_aa: CASTDPGGAWGYTF
d_call: TRBD1; v_call: TRBV7-9; j_call: TRBJ1-1; clone_size: .; cdr3_nt: TGTGCCAGCAGCTTTAACAGGGGAGCTTTCTTT; cdr3_aa: CASSFNRGAFF
d_call: .; v_call: TRBV19; j_call: TRBJ2-4; clone_size: few; cdr3_nt: TGTGCCAGTAGTATCGGCCAGGCCGCGGCCATTCAGTACTTC; cdr3_aa: CASSIGQAAAIQYF
d_call: .; v_call: TRBV19; j_call: TRBJ1-6; clone_size: .; cdr3_nt: TGTGCCAGTAGTCCTGGGACTGTTAATTCACCCCTCCACTTT; cdr3_aa: CASSPGTVNSPLHF
d_call: .; v_call: TRBV30; j_call: TRBJ1-2; clone_size: .; cdr3_nt: TGTGCCTGGAGTGTACAGGGTGGTACTGGCTACACCTTC; cdr3_aa: CAWSVQGGTGYTF
d_call: TRBD1; v_call: TRBV2; j_call: TRBJ2-7; clone_size: few; cdr3_nt: TGTGCCAGCAGGCGGGGACAGGGGTTATCCTACGAGCAGTACTTC; cdr3_aa: CASRRGQGLSYEQYF
d_call: .; v_call: TRBV5-6; j_call: TRBJ2-7; clone_size: .; cdr3_nt: TGTGCCAGCAGCTTGGCCAACGAGCAGTACTTC; cdr3_aa: CASSLANEQYF
d_call: TRBD2; v_call: TRBV4-3; j_call: TRBJ2-7; clone_size: .; cdr3_nt: TGCGCCAGCAGCCAAGATTTGGGGGGGTTCTACGAGCAGTACTTC; cdr3_aa: CASSQDLGGFYEQYF
d_call: TRBD1; v_call: TRBV14; j_call: TRBJ1-5; clone_size: .; cdr3_nt: TGTGCCAGCAGCCTGACAGGGGGTCAGCCCCAGCATTTT; cdr3_aa: CASSLTGGQPQHF
d_call: .; v_call: TRBV4-1; j_call: TRBJ1-2; clone_size: .; cdr3_nt: TGCGCCAGCAGTCCAGGAGCGGGGACCTATGGCTACACCTTC; cdr3_aa: CASSPGAGTYGYTF
d_call: .; v_call: TRBV14; j_call: TRBJ2-2; clone_size: many; cdr3_nt: TGTGCCAGCAGCCTACTCGGGACGGCGAACACCGGGGAGCTGTTTTTT; cdr3_aa: CASSLLGTANTGELFF
d_call: TRBD1; v_call: TRBV29-1; j_call: TRBJ2-3; clone_size: .; cdr3_nt: TGCAGCGTTAGGGGGCGAAGCACAGATACGCAGTATTTT; cdr3_aa: CSVRGRSTDTQYF
d_call: TRBD1; v_call: TRBV6-5; j_call: TRBJ2-7; clone_size: few; cdr3_nt: TGTGCCAGCAGTGGGACAGTCCAAGGGTACGAGCAGTACTTC; cdr3_aa: CASSGTVQGYEQYF
d_call: .; v_call: TRBV5-6; j_call: TRBJ2-3; clone_size: .; cdr3_nt: TGTGCCAGCAGCTCCACCAGGGATACAGATACGCAGTATTTT; cdr3_aa: CASSSTRDTDTQYF
d_call: .; v_call: TRBV7-2; j_call: TRBJ2-2; clone_size: .; cdr3_nt: TGTGCCAGCAGCACCCCGGTGGGGATCAGCACCGGGGAGCTGTTTTTT; cdr3_aa: CASSTPVGISTGELFF